The present TCR beta chain was sequenced within a study of blood T cell repertoires in COVID-19. Turning to the study itself: Sites in the United States, Italy and Spain provided acute and convalescent COVID-19 samples.

This CDR3 is 16 amino acids long. Per the germline V gene, CDR1 is SEHNR and CDR2 is FQNEAQ (reference sequence). Trimming left V 5 bases short and J 3 bases short, with 18 bases between. Libraries were prepared by immunoSEQ multiplex PCR; TCRdb keeps only in-frame clonotypes and omits some of them. The sample lists around 160,000 clones; 78% were seen once. This chain uses TRBV7-9 with TRBJ2-3; D remains unclear. The TCR sequence derives from a woman aged 80 or over with acute or convalescent COVID-19. The material sequenced was peripheral blood. CDR3 protein: CASSDKVWRTTDTQYF. The CDR3 DNA follows: TGTGCCAGCAGCGATAAGGTTTGGAGAACTACAGATACGCAGTATTTT. The variable domain in full, completed from reference TRBV7-9 and TRBJ2-3, reads DTGVSQNPRHKITKRGQNVTFRCDPISEHNRLYWYRQTLGQGPEFLTYFQNEAQLEKSRLLSDRFSAERPKGSFSTLEIQRTEQGDSAMYLCASSDKVWRTTDTQYFGPGTRLTVL.